A selection of T cell receptor beta chains follows, all from one sample in a study of lymphopenia after photon versus proton radiotherapy. Sequencing used immunoSEQ multiplex PCR; TCRdb keeps in-frame clones, though not all of them. The table lists 50,000 or so clones, 80% to 95% of them singletons, with over 15% in the top ten. The sample in question was peripheral blood, obtained from a patient treated with photon-based radiotherapy. All receptors derive from a woman between 35 and 50 years old with cholangiocarcinoma. The CDR3 runs from the conserved cysteine through the conserved F or W. Fields, in order: J gene, V gene, D gene, CDR3 protein. D genes are given only for firm matches.

TRBJ1-5 | TRBV27 | TRBD1 | CASRSRDRYYSNQPQHF
TRBJ1-1 | TRBV5-1 | NA | CASTPRGSIDAKAFF
TRBJ2-1 | TRBV5-1 | TRBD2 | CASSSGTSYNEQFF
TRBJ2-3 | TRBV5-6 | TRBD1 | CASSSIRGRTDTQYF
TRBJ2-5 | TRBV28 | NA | CASSLGRREETQYF
TRBJ2-7 | TRBV29-1 | NA | CSAGELYEQYF
TRBJ2-5 | TRBV7-7 | TRBD1 | CASSRGAGGSETQYF
TRBJ1-2 | TRBV5-4 | TRBD1 | CASSLGQGKYYGYTF
TRBJ2-3 | TRBV7-9 | NA | CASSLEGLADTQYF
TRBJ1-1 | TRBV2 | NA | CASSESGNTEAFF
TRBJ1-5 | TRBV25-1 | TRBD1 | CASSATGGQPQHF
TRBJ2-3 | TRBV7-2 | NA | CASSLRGFADTQYF
TRBJ2-3 | TRBV7-8 | NA | CASAKRQESTDTQYF
TRBJ1-2 | TRBV7-2 | NA | CASSRDATGNYGYTF
TRBJ2-2 | TRBV19 | TRBD1 | CASKLQGLGELFF
TRBJ1-5 | TRBV28 | NA | CASPLGGQPQHF
TRBJ2-5 | TRBV5-8 | NA | CASSPLGAGTETQYF
TRBJ1-5 | TRBV28 | NA | CASSLTGSNQPQHF
TRBJ2-7 | TRBV2 | NA | CASSEAYEQYF
TRBJ1-1 | TRBV18 | TRBD1 | CASWTGGNTEAFF
TRBJ2-5 | TRBV11-3 | NA | CASSFSVQETQYF
TRBJ1-1 | TRBV5-6 | NA | CASSFGGRNTEAFF
TRBJ2-2 | TRBV9 | NA | CASSALNTGELFF